The 8 T cell receptor beta chains presented below share a single source sample, sequenced in a study of T cell responses to AZD1222 COVID-19 vaccine. Measured with immunoSEQ multiplex PCR; TCRdb has only the in-frame clones, and not every one. This table holds about 160,000 clones, 90% to 95% found once. Material: peripheral blood, obtained on day 0 of AZD1222 vaccination. All receptors derive from an adult in good health.

The genes are TRBV19 and TRBJ2-1, with TRBD2 as a possible D gene (6 bases). Looked up from germline, CDR1 is LNHDA and CDR2 is SQIVND (reference sequence). This CDR3 spans 16 amino acids. Between the trimmed V and J ends, which lost 7 bases and 6 bases, there was a span of 22 bases. CDR3 protein: CASIGRPPPPFNEQFF. DNA of the CDR3: TGTGCCAGTATCGGGAGACCTCCGCCGCCCTTCAATGAGCAGTTCTTC.

The chain employs TRBV20-1 and TRBJ2-7; a possible D gene is TRBD2 (6 bases). V dropped 7 bases and J dropped 2 bases, with 9 bases sitting between them. Germline-derived CDR1 and CDR2 are DFQATT and SNEGSKA (reference sequence). The CDR3 covers 11 residues. The DNA for the CDR3 is TGCAGTGTCGCTAGCGCCTACGAGCAGTACGTC. Translating it yields CSVASAYEQYV.

The chain combines TRBV19 with TRBJ1-6; D not resolved. The CDR3 contains 14 residues. The V and J ends lost 10 bases and 0 bases respectively, with 10 bases between them. Germline assignment: CDR1 LNHDA and CDR2 SQIVND (reference sequence). For the CDR3, the DNA is TGTGCCACCCGACCGAGCTCCTATAATTCACCCCTCCACTTT. It codes for CATRPSSYNSPLHF.

The genes are TRBV7-8 and TRBJ2-3, with D tentatively TRBD2 (5 bases). Trimming shortened V by 0 bases and J by 8 bases, and 9 bases separated the two germline ends. Per the germline V gene, CDR1 is SGHVS and CDR2 is FQNEAQ. The CDR3 contains 13 residues. CDR3 region: CASSLAEGGTQYF. CDR3 bases: TGTGCCAGCAGCTTAGCCGAGGGTGGTACGCAGTATTTT.

The table lists this clone with a few counts. CDR3 amino acids: CASSQDRRYGYTF. CDR3 nucleotide sequence: TGTGCCAGCAGCCAGGACAGGCGATATGGCTACACCTTC. The chain uses TRBV7-9 and TRBJ1-2; 7 bases fit TRBD1. The CDR3 runs 13 residues. The germline V gene has CDR1 SEHNR and CDR2 FQNEAQ (reference sequence). The trim removed 5 bases at V and 5 bases at J, leaving 5 bases unmatched.

This chain joins TRBV7-9 and TRBJ1-6; no clear D gene. Trimming left V 3 bases short and J 9 bases short, with 12 bases between. The V gene's germline CDR1 is SEHNR and CDR2 FQNEAQ (reference sequence). CDR3 length: 14 amino acids. CDR3 loop: CASSLAGLGSPLHF. The CDR3, as DNA: TGTGCCAGCAGCTTGGCGGGCTTGGGTTCACCCCTCCACTTT.

The chain links TRBV24-1 to TRBJ2-1; possibly TRBD1 or TRBD2 for D (5 bases each). Germline V gene lookup returns CDR1 KGHDR and CDR2 SFDVKD. Trimming cost V 5 bases and J 0 bases, with 13 bases left between them. The CDR3 loop spans 16 amino acids. The CDR3 loop is CATSAGWGSSYNEQFF. DNA of the CDR3: TGTGCCACCAGTGCCGGATGGGGGAGCTCCTACAATGAGCAGTTCTTC.

The chain is built from TRBV19 and TRBJ1-1; D ambiguous. Germline CDR1 LNHDA, CDR2 SQIVND (reference sequence). Trimming stripped 3 bases from V and 2 bases from J, with 16 bases between. The CDR3 totals 16 residues. The CDR3 loop is CASSMLGDLYNTEAFF. CDR3 DNA sequence: TGTGCCAGTAGTATGTTGGGCGACTTATATAACACTGAAGCTTTCTTT.